The clone carrying this TCR beta chain was counted a few times. What it binds is unknown. The CDR3 extends over 14 amino acids. Germline V gene sequence: CDR1 SGHRS, CDR2 YFSETQ. Trimming took 2 bases from V and 8 from J; bases not matched to a gene: 5. These data come from a study of cytomegalovirus exposure and HLA in healthy donors. Study context: Around 80 million unique TCR sequences came from HLA-typed donors in an early release. Researchers found that roughly 81% of about 400 genotyped donors fell within the Caucasian-associated ancestry cluster.

This PCR relied on a set of 60 Vbeta primers and 13 Jbeta primers. Some clones are missing from TCRdb's copy, which holds only in-frame ones; the method was immunoSEQ multiplex PCR. The data contain under 130,000 clones, 75% to 85% of them singletons. Study results and limitations: Sequencing had likely introduced a cluster of highly shared sequence variants as an artifact. It was reported that TCR beta sequences correctly inferred the HLA-A and HLA-B alleles for most subjects.

This receptor was taken from a man aged 25-45 years in good health and CMV-seronegative. The V and J genes are TRBV5-1 and TRBJ1-4; TRBD1 aligns across 8 bases. The sequenced sample was PBMCs. This CDR3 reads CASSFQGAEEKLFF. The CDR3 DNA sequence: TGCGCCAGCAGCTTCCAGGGGGCAGAGGAAAAACTGTTTTTT.